The T cell receptor (beta chain) described here comes from a study of blood T cell repertoires in COVID-19. Data came from immunoSEQ multiplex PCR; TCRdb stores just in-frame clones and leaves some out. Among around 110,000 clones, around 82% were seen once, and the ten largest hold approximately 4.1%. The germline CDR1 and CDR2 sequences are LGHDT and YNNKEL (reference sequence). V dropped 4 bases and J dropped 4; count of bases not matched to a gene: 19. The CDR3 has 21 residues. V usage is TRBV3-1 (or the pseudogene TRBV3-2) and J usage is TRBJ2-3; TRBD2 aligns across 14 bases. This TCR was sampled from a human donor in a cohort sampled during active COVID-19. The sequenced sample was peripheral blood. CDR3 sequence: CASSPPPGLAGVGSRSDTQYF. Here the CDR3 DNA reads TGTGCCAGCAGCCCCCCTCCGGGACTAGCGGGAGTCGGTAGTAGGTCAGATACGCAGTATTTT.